The source of this T cell receptor (beta chain) is a study of shared clonotypes between healthy human individuals. Assay: immunoSEQ multiplex PCR; the TCRdb copy retains only in-frame clones and omits some. The sample lists under 130,000 clones; approximately 65% were seen once. This clone occurred once. The clonotype comes from a woman younger than 45 in good health. The sample comprised memory CD8+ T cells sorted from blood. Stated subset: CD45RO+ cells pooled with CCR7-negative TemRA cells.

The CDR3 sequence: CASSPSVNYGYTF. The DNA for the CDR3 is TGTGCCAGCAGTCCGAGTGTGAACTATGGCTACACCTTC. The chain links TRBV27 to TRBJ1-2; D is ambiguous. This CDR3 spans 13 amino acids. Trimming removed 5 bases from V and 2 bases from J, with 9 bases in between. Per germline, CDR1 MNHEY and CDR2 SMNVEV (reference sequence).